Reported below is one T cell receptor (beta chain). Its matching antigen is unknown. This sample is part of a study of T-cell reconstitution after alpha-beta-depleted transplantation in children. Regarding the study as a whole: Where alpha-beta T cells came from about two months after transplant was reportedly several hundred expanded graft clones. The high TCRbeta diversity at day 60 in some patients came from surviving recipient T cells and thymic progenitors.

Preparation of the TCRbeta library was carried out with unique molecular identifiers. TCRdb re-called the PCR reads through MiXCR, storing one row per CDR3 protein. The sample holds 250,000 to 350,000 distinct CDR3 sequences, 20% to 30% seen once. This TCR was recovered from a male patient between 10 and 17 years old who had a stem cell transplant for acute lymphoblastic leukemia, so the T cells may come from the graft donor. The specimen comprised PBMCs, mostly from graft donor cells, sampled 180 days after TCRalphabeta/CD19-depleted stem cell transplant.

The CDR3 sequence: CASPSQGGRGDTQYF. CDR3 nucleotide sequence: TGTGCCAGCCCCTCACAGGGAGGGCGGGGAGATACGCAGTATTTT. The rearrangement uses TRBV6-2 or TRBV6-3 and TRBJ2-3; weak D call: TRBD2 (7 bases). CDR3 length: 15 amino acids. V was pared by 8 bases and J by 5 bases, with 20 bases between. Germline-derived CDR1 and CDR2 are MNHEY and SVGEGT.